Detailed here is one TCR beta chain. There are many counts of this clonotype. There is no known antigen for this receptor. The input lacks base qualities; no much larger clone sits a single base away. Stable Graves' hyperthyroidism was defined as the absence of progression to ophthalmopathy over 18 months of follow-up. Hyperthyroidism patients were newly diagnosed, had a disease duration of under 2 months, and were aged 18 to 65 years. Patients with uncontrolled infections, other autoimmune diseases, pregnancy or lactation were excluded. Diagnoses were established on the basis of clinical symptoms, serum thyroxine and TRAb, thyroid ultrasound, and orbital computed tomography. Ficoll-Paque density gradient centrifugation was used to isolate PBMCs from around 9.1 ml of fresh peripheral blood. Trizol reagent was used to extract total RNA, and RNA quality was then checked on an Agilent 2100 Bioanalyzer.

TCR beta CDR3 regions were amplified from RNA transcripts. A first-round RT-PCR of the TCR CDR3 used the HTBI primer set with the Qiagen OneStep RT-PCR kit. A second multiplex PCR round built the libraries, followed by size selection and purification. Paired-end sequencing of the libraries was performed with 100 bp reads on an Illumina HiSeq2000. On the study's bioinformatics: SOAPnuke was used to process the raw data, removing reads that contained adapters or uncalled bases, had a mean Phred below 15, or lacked an exact match to the constant primer or identifier. COPE v1.2.5 was used to merge high-quality paired reads, and clonotypes were defined as unique nucleotide sequences. MiTCR v1.1 was used to align clonotypes to the IMGT TRBV, TRBD and TRBJ reference segments. The analysis was restricted to V-J combinations with a frequency above 0.0001, which together covered 99% to 99.2% of the repertoires. A TCS score was defined as the ratio of F50 (clonal expansion) to E x V (chaos), with BLOSUM62-based TCRdist applied between CDR3 peptides within each V-J. Welch's t-statistics and random forest reduced some 510 V-J features to about 12, which were used in a naive Bayes classifier (R e1071). TCRdb reprocessing: public reads trimmed at Q25 with fastp, clones called with MiXCR, in-frame beta chains kept. Merged by CDR3 protein, the rows form single entries marked with the most common genes and DNA. TCRdb, not the original authors, processed these V and J calls. The sample table contains 460,000 or so distinct CDR3 sequences; only one count was recorded for approximately 14% of them. In total, the top ten clones hold over 15% of the sample.

Counted from cysteine to phenylalanine, this CDR3 has 12 amino acids. The DNA shown is the 36-base CDR3, in frame from base 1. Trimming removed 1 base from V and 7 bases from J, leaving 5 bases between the germline ends. The sample is drawn from a study of T cells in Graves' hyperthyroidism and ophthalmopathy (dated by TCRdb to between 2019 and 2020). In the study overall: Peripheral blood samples were taken at the time of initial diagnosis, prior to any treatment. A discovery cohort of fewer than 110 patients, approximately 45 with Graves' ophthalmopathy and 55 to 65 with stable Graves' hyperthyroidism, was used to find distinguishing TCR V-J signatures. Prospective prediction of ophthalmopathy was tested in an independent validation cohort consisting of 18 to 20 hyperthyroidism patients and about 17 patients who later progressed to ophthalmopathy. The 100 or so discovery patients were randomly divided into training and test sets at a 7:3 ratio. The study also compared thyroid tissue and blood T-cell repertoires from more than 5 Graves' hyperthyroidism patients. Following sampling, methimazole starting at 30 mg daily was given to hyperthyroidism patients, and high-dose intravenous methylprednisolone was given to ophthalmopathy patients. TCR Vbeta CDR3 sequencing of 120 to 150 peripheral blood samples (approximately 44 ophthalmopathy, 70 to 85 hyperthyroidism and around 17 progressor patients) is reported in the paper.

What the study reported, not specific to this receptor: Sample size was not statistically predetermined, and blinding of investigators to group allocation was not performed. Most expanded thyroid clonotypes (frequency above 0.001) were also detected in blood, a finding suggesting that blood repertoires may reflect thyroid immune responses. A 13 V-J signature model separated ophthalmopathy from stable hyperthyroidism, with around 91% sensitivity and 81.08% specificity in cross-validation and 80%/75% in testing. In validation, the model predicted progression to ophthalmopathy a median of about 6.5 months before onset, with over 60% sensitivity and roughly 79% specificity.

The sample consisted of blood. The V and J segments used are TRBV12-3 or TRBV12-4 and TRBJ1-5, with no D gene named confidently. This TCR derives from a woman under 30 with Graves' hyperthyroidism. For the CDR3, the sequence is CASSLETQPQHF. The DNA is TGTGCCAGCAGTTTAGAAACCCAGCCCCAGCATTTT.